The clone carrying this TCR beta chain has more than one count but fewer than ten. The data were taken from a study of blood T cell repertoires in COVID-19. Deletions cut 7 bases from V and 8 bases from J, with 17 bases between. The CDR3 is 13 residues long. Generated by immunoSEQ multiplex PCR, the TCRdb table keeps only in-frame clones and is missing some. The repertoire has approximately 250,000 clones, approximately 88% of them found once; the top ten carry 1% to 1.5%. The specimen sequenced was PBMCs or T cells enriched from blood (not recorded which). V is TRBV12-3 or TRBV12-4 and J is TRBJ1-1; no clear D. The TCR originated in a woman in her forties with acute COVID-19. CDR3 residues: CASTPPGVREAFF. The DNA for the CDR3 is TGTGCCAGCACTCCCCCCGGGGTTAGAGAAGCTTTCTTT.